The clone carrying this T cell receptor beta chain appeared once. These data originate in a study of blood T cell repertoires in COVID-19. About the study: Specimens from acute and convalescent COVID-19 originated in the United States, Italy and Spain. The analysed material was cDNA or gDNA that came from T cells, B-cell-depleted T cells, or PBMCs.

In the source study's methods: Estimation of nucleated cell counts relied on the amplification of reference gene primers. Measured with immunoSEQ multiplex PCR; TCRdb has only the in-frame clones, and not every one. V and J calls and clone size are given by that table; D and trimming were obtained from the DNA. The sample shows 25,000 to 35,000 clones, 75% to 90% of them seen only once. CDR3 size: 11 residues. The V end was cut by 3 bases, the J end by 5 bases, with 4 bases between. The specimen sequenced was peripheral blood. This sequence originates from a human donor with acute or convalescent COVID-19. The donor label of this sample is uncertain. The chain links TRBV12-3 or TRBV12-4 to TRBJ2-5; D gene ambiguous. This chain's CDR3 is CASSFAETQYF. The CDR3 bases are TGTGCCAGCAGTTTTGCGGAGACCCAGTACTTC.